A single sample gave rise to the 15 T cell receptor beta chains below, sequenced in a study of blood T cell repertoires in COVID-19. TCRdb's table, derived via immunoSEQ multiplex PCR, lists solely in-frame clones and lacks some. This sample has some 300,000 clones, with approximately 88% found just once. Material: peripheral blood. The receptors derive from a young woman who had recovered from COVID-19.

The V call is TRBV2, the J call TRBJ2-3; D perhaps matches TRBD2 (6 bases). Germline V gene data show CDR1 as SNHLY and CDR2 as FYNNEI. The CDR3 contains 14 residues. V lost 5 bases to trimming and J lost 2 bases, with 11 bases between them. The CDR3 region has the DNA TGTGCCAGCAGTCCTAGCGTCTCCACAGATACGCAGTATTTT. This translates into CASSPSVSTDTQYF.

The J gene is TRBJ1-1, the V gene TRBV7-9; D remains unclear. The CDR3 spans 14 residues. Germline V gives CDR1 SEHNR, CDR2 FQNEAQ (reference sequence). The germline V and J ends were trimmed by 2 bases and 0 bases, with 7 bases remaining between them. The CDR3 loop is CASSLRGMNTEAFF. CDR3 coding DNA: TGTGCCAGCAGCTTACGAGGGATGAACACTGAAGCTTTCTTT. Full variable domain (remainder filled in from reference TRBV7-9 and TRBJ1-1): DTGVSQNPRHKITKRGQNVTFRCDPISEHNRLYWYRQTLGQGPEFLTYFQNEAQLEKSRLLSDRFSAERPKGSFSTLEIQRTEQGDSAMYLCASSLRGMNTEAFFGQGTRLTVV.

The chain employs TRBV4-1 and TRBJ2-7, with 9 nucleotides matching TRBD1. This CDR3 comprises 15 residues. Germline CDR1 and CDR2: MGHRA and YSYEKL. V was clipped by 5 bases and J by 3 bases; unmatched bases: 8. The CDR3 loop is CASSAPGTGLYEQYF. CDR3 DNA sequence: TGCGCCAGCAGCGCTCCTGGGACAGGGCTCTACGAGCAGTACTTC.

V usage is TRBV5-1 and J usage is TRBJ1-6; TRBD1 is a possible D gene (6 bases). V was cut by 4 bases and J by 9 bases, with 11 bases left in between. The CDR3 is 13 amino acids. Germline CDR1 is SGHRS and CDR2 is YFSETQ. The CDR3 region is CASSIQGSSPLHF. For the CDR3, the DNA is TGCGCCAGCAGCATACAGGGTAGTTCACCCCTCCACTTT.

The rearrangement joins TRBV2 to TRBJ2-2; 10 nucleotides align to TRBD1. The germline V gene has CDR1 SNHLY and CDR2 FYNNEI. V shed 7 bases and J 2 bases; nucleotides not matched to a gene: 4. The CDR3 covers 15 residues. Here the CDR3 reads CASTWTGGNTGELFF. CDR3 DNA: TGTGCCAGCACTTGGACAGGGGGAAACACCGGGGAGCTGTTTTTT.

V gene TRBV7-6 combines with J gene TRBJ2-3; tentative D call: TRBD2 (6 bases). CDR3 length: 14 residues. The V end lost 1 base, the J end lost 4 bases, and 9 bases lay between the germline ends. The germline gives CDR1 SGHVS, CDR2 FNYEAQ. For the CDR3, the DNA is TGTGCCAGCAGCTTAGAGACGGGGGCAGATACGCAGTATTTT. This codes for CASSLETGADTQYF.

This chain uses TRBV4-2 with TRBJ1-2; D possibly corresponds to TRBD1 (5 bases). Germline CDR1 reads LGHNA; CDR2 reads YNFKEQ. V was pared by 4 bases and J by 8 bases, with 8 bases between. This CDR3 spans 11 amino acids. The CDR3 DNA reads TGTGCCAGCAGCCTGGGGGGAGGCTACACCTTC. Its translation: CASSLGGGYTF.

The chain is built from TRBV9 and TRBJ1-5; D perhaps matches TRBD1 (5 bases). The CDR3 totals 15 residues. Trimming pared 4 bases from V and 3 bases from J, leaving 14 bases between. Per germline, CDR1 SGDLS and CDR2 YYNGEE. The CDR3 region has the DNA TGTGCCAGCAGCCCCTCAGGAGGGGTCAATCAGCCCCAGCATTTT. Its protein product is CASSPSGGVNQPQHF.

For the CDR3, the DNA is TGTGCCAGCAGCCTCGTGGGGGGAACAGATACGCAGTATTTT. As protein: CASSLVGGTDTQYF. This rearrangement joins TRBV7-2 to TRBJ2-3, with D tentatively TRBD2 (6 bases). Trimming stripped 5 bases from V and 3 bases from J, with 12 bases between. Germline CDR1 is SGHTA and CDR2 is FQGNSA. CDR3 length: 14 amino acids.

V usage is TRBV30 and J usage is TRBJ1-4; D is unresolved. Germline V lookup: CDR1 GTSNPN, CDR2 SVGIG (reference sequence). Trimming took off 1 base at V and 0 bases at J, with 6 bases between the two ends. The CDR3 is made up of 14 amino acids. CDR3 DNA sequence: TGTGCCTGGAGTGGCGGGCCAACTAATGAAAAACTGTTTTTT. Its protein is CAWSGGPTNEKLFF.

CDR3: CASSLVGQGGAFF. DNA for the CDR3: TGTGCCAGCAGCTTAGTAGGACAGGGAGGAGCTTTCTTT. The chain carries TRBV7-8 and TRBJ1-1, with TRBD1 identical over 8 bases. CDR3 length: 13 residues. Trimming took 1 base from V and 10 from J; bases not matched to a gene: 5. Per germline, CDR1 SGHVS and CDR2 FQNEAQ.

The rearrangement uses TRBV28 and TRBJ1-5; D is possibly TRBD1 (6 bases). The length of the CDR3 is 18 residues. The ends were cut back, 3 bases at V and 2 bases at J, with 20 bases in the middle. The germline CDR1 and CDR2 sequences are MDHEN and SYDVKM. Here the CDR3 DNA reads TGTGCCAGCAGTTTGGGGCGCGGGGGCGGGGTAGGCAATCAGCCCCAGCATTTT. This sequence encodes CASSLGRGGGVGNQPQHF.

This chain connects TRBV7-8 to TRBJ2-7; D is unresolved. The CDR3 length is 14 residues. Trimming removed 5 bases at V and 3 bases at J, with 14 bases between. Per germline, CDR1 SGHVS and CDR2 FQNEAQ. The CDR3 DNA reads TGTGCCAGCAGCCCGAACTCAAACTACTACGAGCAGTACTTC. Protein sequence: CASSPNSNYYEQYF.

This chain joins TRBV5-3 and TRBJ2-7; D may be TRBD1 (6 bases). TRBV5-3 counts as an open reading frame of uncertain function. The CDR3 is made up of 15 amino acids. V lost 3 bases to trimming and J lost 2 bases, with 15 bases between them. Written as DNA, the CDR3 is TGTGCCAGAAGCTGTGGACAGTATCTTCCCTACGAGCAGTACTTC. Encoded protein: CARSCGQYLPYEQYF.

This clone is a singleton in its sample. The genes are TRBV5-1 and TRBJ2-1, with D perhaps TRBD2 (6 bases). V lost 7 bases and J 2 bases, leaving 13 bases between the germline ends. CDR3 length: 14 residues. Per the germline V gene, CDR1 is SGHRS and CDR2 is YFSETQ. CDR3 nucleotide sequence: TGCGCCAGCGGGGTGGGGGGACCCTACAATGAGCAGTTCTTC. The encoded protein is CASGVGGPYNEQFF.